These T cell receptor beta chains were read from a single sample in a study of T cell repertoires in cytomegalovirus infection. TCRdb called the reads again in MiXCR, with one record for every CDR3 protein. The sample lists 80,000 to 130,000 distinct CDR3 sequences, more than 20% occurring once. The sequenced material came from CD8+ T cells from PBMCs. The receptors stem from a human donor in good health (CMV status not recorded). Some clones in this sample may be carry-over from other donors' samples. The CDR3 runs from the conserved cysteine through the conserved F or W. Each record gives: D gene, J gene, clone size, V gene, CDR3 protein, CDR3 DNA. D genes are given only for firm matches. Only some rows state a clone size, as once, few, many or a class for expanded clones.

TRBD1 TRBJ1-1 NA TRBV19 CASSIEGQGALNTEAFF TGTGCCAGTAGTATAGAGGGACAGGGGGCATTGAACACTGAAGCTTTCTTT
TRBD1 TRBJ1-1 NA TRBV2 CASSEARGQGMNTEAFF TGTGCCAGCAGTGAAGCGAGGGGACAGGGGATGAACACTGAAGCTTTCTTT
TRBD1 TRBJ2-7 NA TRBV7-2 CASSSTGGIYEQYF TGTGCCAGCAGCTCGACAGGGGGCATCTACGAGCAGTACTTC
NA TRBJ2-7 NA TRBV28 CASSPSDSSRGYEQYF TGTGCCAGCAGCCCCTCTGACTCATCTCGGGGCTACGAGCAGTACTTC
NA TRBJ1-1 NA TRBV4-3 CASSQDSGNMNTEAFF TGCGCCAGCAGCCAAGATTCGGGGAACATGAACACTGAAGCTTTCTTT
NA TRBJ2-5 few TRBV12-3/TRBV12-4 CASSPRWEETQYF TGTGCCAGCAGCCCCCGGTGGGAAGAGACCCAGTACTTC
NA TRBJ2-3 many TRBV12-3/TRBV12-4 CATEERDTQYF TGTGCCACCGAGGAGCGGGATACGCAGTATTTT
NA TRBJ2-7 NA TRBV5-6 CASSLRSSVAYEQYF TGTGCCAGCAGCTTGAGAAGTAGCGTGGCCTACGAGCAGTACTTC
NA TRBJ2-5 many TRBV7-2 CASSLNRAETQYF TGTGCCAGCAGCTTGAACAGGGCTGAGACCCAGTACTTC
TRBD1 TRBJ2-1 many TRBV7-3 CASSSGQGADNEQFF TGTGCCAGCAGCTCTGGACAGGGGGCGGACAATGAGCAGTTCTTC
NA TRBJ2-1 many TRBV7-6 CASSLDGWQFF TGTGCCAGCAGCTTAGACGGATGGCAGTTCTTC
NA TRBJ1-6 NA TRBV9 CASSAGGRNNSPLHF TGTGCCAGCAGCGCTGGGGGTAGAAATAATTCACCCCTCCACTTT
NA TRBJ1-1 many TRBV20-1 CSASGGEVNTEAFF TGCAGTGCTAGTGGAGGGGAAGTGAACACTGAAGCTTTCTTT
NA TRBJ1-5 many TRBV27 CASSATGTSQPQHF TGTGCCAGCAGTGCTACAGGTACCTCGCAGCCCCAGCATTTT
TRBD2 TRBJ2-5 many TRBV7-2 CASSYSGGAGETQYF TGTGCCAGCAGTTATAGCGGGGGGGCCGGGGAGACCCAGTACTTC
NA TRBJ1-1 NA TRBV30 CAWSQGAEAFF TGTGCCTGGAGCCAGGGAGCTGAAGCTTTCTTT
TRBD1 TRBJ1-5 many TRBV6-2/TRBV6-3 CASSLQGTGNQPQHF TGTGCCAGCAGTCTACAGGGGACGGGCAATCAGCCCCAGCATTTT
TRBD1 TRBJ1-1 NA TRBV10-3 CAISAPGQGSPEAFF TGTGCCATCAGTGCGCCGGGACAGGGAAGCCCTGAAGCTTTCTTT
TRBD2 TRBJ2-7 NA TRBV20-1 CSARGGSLGEQYF TGCAGTGCTAGGGGGGGGTCCTTAGGCGAGCAGTACTTC
NA TRBJ1-2 NA TRBV7-2 CASSLWPATNYGYTF TGTGCCAGCAGCTTATGGCCAGCTACCAACTATGGCTACACCTTC
TRBD2 TRBJ2-7 many TRBV7-2 CASKPGGAYEQYF TGTGCCAGCAAACCGGGGGGGGCTTACGAGCAGTACTTC
NA TRBJ2-3 few TRBV6-1 CASRVLAIQDTQYF TGTGCCAGCAGGGTGCTAGCTATCCAAGATACGCAGTATTTT
NA TRBJ1-4 many TRBV7-2 CASSLAGLGEKLFF TGTGCCAGCAGCTTAGCAGGGTTGGGTGAAAAACTGTTTTTT
NA TRBJ1-1 many TRBV20-1 CSARAISGDTEAFF TGCAGTGCTAGAGCTATTTCCGGGGACACTGAAGCTTTCTTT
TRBD2 TRBJ2-1 NA TRBV7-9 CASSLLGLDHEQFF TGTGCCAGCAGCCTACTAGGACTAGATCATGAGCAGTTCTTC
NA TRBJ2-1 NA TRBV4-3 CASSQAGAGYNEQFF TGCGCCAGCAGCCAAGCGGGAGCGGGCTACAATGAGCAGTTCTTC
NA TRBJ2-2 many TRBV7-2 CASSLLGSSRNTGELFF TGTGCCAGCAGCTTACTCGGGTCCTCAAGAAACACCGGGGAGCTGTTTTTT
NA TRBJ2-7 many TRBV7-2 CASREDESSYEQYF TGTGCCAGCAGGGAGGACGAAAGCTCCTACGAGCAGTACTTC
NA TRBJ2-1 NA TRBV4-3 CASSQDLGLASYNEQFF TGCGCCAGCAGCCAAGATCTAGGGCTAGCCTCCTACAATGAGCAGTTCTTC
TRBD1 TRBJ1-1 NA TRBV2 CASGGGADHTEAFF TGTGCCAGCGGAGGGGGCGCAGATCACACTGAAGCTTTCTTT
NA TRBJ2-3 NA TRBV20-1 CSARDRGGSTDTQYF TGCAGTGCTAGAGATCGGGGTGGGAGCACAGATACGCAGTATTTT
NA TRBJ1-5 NA TRBV6-1 CASRGWGPSPNQPQHF TGTGCCAGCAGGGGGTGGGGACCGTCTCCAAATCAGCCCCAGCATTTT
NA TRBJ2-1 many TRBV29-1 CSVIQGRYEQFF TGCAGCGTTATCCAGGGGAGGTATGAGCAGTTCTTC
TRBD1 TRBJ2-2 NA TRBV6-2/TRBV6-3 CASSTPLGGDTGELFF TGTGCCAGCAGCACGCCCCTAGGGGGCGACACCGGGGAGCTGTTTTTT
NA TRBJ1-2 NA TRBV15 CATSPRRGDGYTF TGTGCCACCAGCCCGCGGAGGGGAGATGGCTACACCTTC
NA TRBJ2-5 NA TRBV6-2/TRBV6-3 CASRKETQYF TGTGCCAGCAGAAAAGAGACCCAGTACTTC
NA TRBJ2-3 once TRBV10-3 CARPGPGTDTQYF TGTGCCAGGCCGGGACCAGGCACAGATACGCAGTATTTT
TRBD2 TRBJ2-1 NA TRBV5-1 CASSPRSIAGDRAGQFF TGCGCCAGCAGCCCTCGCAGTATAGCGGGGGACCGCGCCGGGCAGTTCTTC
TRBD2 TRBJ2-3 NA TRBV15 CATSIQREATDTQYF TGTGCCACCAGCATCCAGCGGGAGGCAACAGATACGCAGTATTTT
NA TRBJ1-1 NA TRBV4-3 CASSQEGGEGTEAFF TGCGCCAGCAGCCAAGAGGGCGGGGAGGGCACTGAAGCTTTCTTT
NA TRBJ2-7 NA TRBV27 CASSPFDSAYEQYF TGTGCCAGCAGTCCCTTCGACAGTGCCTACGAGCAGTACTTC
TRBD1 TRBJ1-1 many TRBV7-8 CASSVRGTGGTKTEAFF TGTGCCAGCAGCGTTAGGGGTACAGGGGGCACGAAGACTGAAGCTTTCTTT
NA TRBJ1-6 NA TRBV14 CASSQDPLEGGWANSPLHF TGTGCCAGCAGCCAAGATCCCCTCGAGGGGGGGTGGGCTAATTCACCCCTCCACTTT
TRBD2 TRBJ2-5 NA TRBV6-1 CASSERREGLETQYF TGTGCCAGCAGTGAACGACGGGAGGGCTTGGAGACCCAGTACTTC
NA TRBJ2-1 NA TRBV19 CASSILVSYNEQFF TGTGCCAGTAGTATTCTGGTTTCCTACAATGAGCAGTTCTTC